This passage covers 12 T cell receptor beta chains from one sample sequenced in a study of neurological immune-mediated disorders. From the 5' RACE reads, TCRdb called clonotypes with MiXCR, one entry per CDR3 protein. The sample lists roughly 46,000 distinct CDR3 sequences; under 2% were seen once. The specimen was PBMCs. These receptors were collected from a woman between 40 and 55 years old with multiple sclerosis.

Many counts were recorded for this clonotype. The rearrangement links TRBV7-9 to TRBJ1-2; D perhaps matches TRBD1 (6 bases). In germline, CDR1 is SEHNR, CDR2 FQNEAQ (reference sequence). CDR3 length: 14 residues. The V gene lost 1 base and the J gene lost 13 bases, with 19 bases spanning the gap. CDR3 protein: CASSLGGDIKGFTF. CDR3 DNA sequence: TGTGCCAGCAGCTTAGGGGGGGACATCAAGGGGTTCACCTTC.

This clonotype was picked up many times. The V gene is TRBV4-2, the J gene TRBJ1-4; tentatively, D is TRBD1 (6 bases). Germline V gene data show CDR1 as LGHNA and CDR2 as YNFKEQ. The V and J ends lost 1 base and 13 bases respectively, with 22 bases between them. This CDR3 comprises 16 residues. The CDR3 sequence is CASSQGGTSSFHGLFF. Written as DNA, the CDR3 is TGTGCCAGCAGCCAAGGGGGGACAAGCAGCTTCCACGGACTGTTTTTT.

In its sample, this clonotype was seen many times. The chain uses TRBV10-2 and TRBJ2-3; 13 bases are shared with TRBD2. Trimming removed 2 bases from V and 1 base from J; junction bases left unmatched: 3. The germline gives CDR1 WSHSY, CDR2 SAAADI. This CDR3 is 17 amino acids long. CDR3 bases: TGCGCCAGCAGTGAGGCAGGGACTAGCGGGGGCACAGATACGCAGTATTTT. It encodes CASSEAGTSGGTDTQYF.

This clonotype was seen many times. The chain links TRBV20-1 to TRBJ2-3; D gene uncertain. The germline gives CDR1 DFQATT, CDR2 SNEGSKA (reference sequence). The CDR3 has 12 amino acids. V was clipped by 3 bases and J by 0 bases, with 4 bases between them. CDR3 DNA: TGCAGTGCTAGCCGGAGCACAGATACGCAGTATTTT. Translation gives CSASRSTDTQYF.

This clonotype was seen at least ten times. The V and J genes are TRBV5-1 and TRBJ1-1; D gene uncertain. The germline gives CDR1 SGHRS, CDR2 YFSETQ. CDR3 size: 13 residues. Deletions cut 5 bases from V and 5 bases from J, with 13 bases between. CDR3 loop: CASRSLGGTEAFF. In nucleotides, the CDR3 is TGCGCCAGCAGGTCCTTGGGTGGGACTGAAGCTTTCTTT.

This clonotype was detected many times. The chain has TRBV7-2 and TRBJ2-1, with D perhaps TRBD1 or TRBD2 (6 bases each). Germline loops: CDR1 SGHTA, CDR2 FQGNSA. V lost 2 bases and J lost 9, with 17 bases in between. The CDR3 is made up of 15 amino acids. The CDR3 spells CASSLYTGAMREQFF. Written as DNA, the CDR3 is TGTGCCAGCAGCTTATACACGGGGGCCATGCGTGAGCAGTTCTTC.

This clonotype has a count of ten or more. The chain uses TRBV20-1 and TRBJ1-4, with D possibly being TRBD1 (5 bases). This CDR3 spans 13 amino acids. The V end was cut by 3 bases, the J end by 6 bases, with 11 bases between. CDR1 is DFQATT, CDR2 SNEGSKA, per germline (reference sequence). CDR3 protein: CSASMGTDEKLFF. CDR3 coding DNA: TGCAGTGCTAGTATGGGGACCGATGAAAAACTGTTTTTT.

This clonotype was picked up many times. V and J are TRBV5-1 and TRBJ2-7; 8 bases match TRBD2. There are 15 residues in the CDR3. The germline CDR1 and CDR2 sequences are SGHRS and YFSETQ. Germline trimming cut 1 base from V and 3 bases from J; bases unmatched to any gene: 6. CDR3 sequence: CASSLTAGGFYEQYF. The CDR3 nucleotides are TGCGCCAGCAGCTTGACTGCGGGGGGCTTCTACGAGCAGTACTTC.

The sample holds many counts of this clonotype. The CDR3 sequence is CASCNSPGAGANVLTF. The CDR3 bases are TGCGCCAGCTGCAATTCCCCAGGGGCTGGGGCCAACGTCCTGACTTTC. The chain is built from TRBV5-1 and TRBJ2-6, with D perhaps TRBD1 (6 bases). Germline CDR1 is SGHRS and CDR2 is YFSETQ. The V gene lost 7 bases and the J gene lost 2 bases, with 16 bases spanning the gap. The CDR3 totals 16 residues.

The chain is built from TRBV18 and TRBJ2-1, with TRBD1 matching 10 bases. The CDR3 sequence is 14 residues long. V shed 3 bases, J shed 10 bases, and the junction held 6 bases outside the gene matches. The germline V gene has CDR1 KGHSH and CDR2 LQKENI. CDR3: CASSPVTGGREQFF. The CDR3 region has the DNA TGTGCCAGCTCACCCGTGACAGGGGGCCGGGAGCAGTTCTTC.

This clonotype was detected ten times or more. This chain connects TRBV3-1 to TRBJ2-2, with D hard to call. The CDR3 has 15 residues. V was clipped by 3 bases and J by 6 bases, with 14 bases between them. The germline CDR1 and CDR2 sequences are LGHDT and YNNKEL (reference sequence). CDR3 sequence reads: CASSQTGVAPGELFF. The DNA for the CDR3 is TGTGCCAGCAGCCAGACTGGCGTTGCCCCCGGGGAGCTGTTTTTT.

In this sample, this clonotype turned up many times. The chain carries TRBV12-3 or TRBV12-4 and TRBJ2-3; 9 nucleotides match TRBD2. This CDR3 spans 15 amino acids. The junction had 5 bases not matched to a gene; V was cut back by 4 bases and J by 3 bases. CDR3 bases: TGTGCCAGCAGTTGGACCGCGGGAGGGACAGATACGCAGTATTTT. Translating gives CASSWTAGGTDTQYF.